A single sample is the source of the 29 T cell receptor beta chains below, sequenced in a study of blood T cell repertoires in COVID-19. Method: immunoSEQ multiplex PCR; TCRdb's copy keeps in-frame clones and lacks some. In the table there are around 200,000 clones, more than 75% of which are singletons. Material: PBMCs or T cells enriched from blood (not recorded which). Receptor source: a middle-aged man with acute COVID-19.

This clone has just one count. DNA for the CDR3: TGTGCCAGCAGCCCCTGGGCCTCGGCTAACGAGCAGTACTTC. Its translation is CASSPWASANEQYF. The rearrangement uses TRBV7-9 and TRBJ2-7; unclear D gene. CDR1 is SEHNR, CDR2 FQNEAQ, per germline (reference sequence). Trimming removed 5 bases at V and 5 bases at J, with 16 bases between. The CDR3 loop spans 14 amino acids.

The chain is built from TRBV3-1 (or the pseudogene TRBV3-2) and TRBJ2-4, with 7 bases aligning to TRBD1. Looked up from germline, CDR1 is LGHDT and CDR2 is YNNKEL (reference sequence). Trimming took 3 bases from V and 7 from J; bases not matched to a gene: 9. CDR3 length equals 15 residues. The CDR3 DNA sequence: TGTGCCAGCAGCCAGGGACAGTGGAAATTCAACATTCAGTACTTC. Translated: CASSQGQWKFNIQYF.

The rearrangement uses TRBV6-5 and TRBJ2-2; D uncertain. The CDR3 extends over 15 amino acids. The V end lost 0 bases, the J end lost 3 bases, and 8 bases lay between the germline ends. The V gene's germline CDR1 is MNHEY and CDR2 SVGAGI. This CDR3 reads CASSYSIRDTGELFF. CDR3 bases: TGTGCCAGCAGTTACTCGATACGGGACACCGGGGAGCTGTTTTTT.

Remarks on this clone: One end of the junction is discordant with germline, which a read error may explain. This CDR3 reads CANSPGGAGRKEQFF. The DNA for the CDR3 is TGTGCCAACAGCCCAGGGGGCGCGGGGAGGAAAGAGCAGTTCTTC. V usage is TRBV11-2 and J usage is TRBJ2-1, with 8 bases lining up with TRBD1. In germline, CDR1 is SGHAT, CDR2 FQNNGV. The length of the CDR3 is 15 residues.

This clone was recorded once. This chain's CDR3 is CATSYAGVGEAFF. In nucleotides, the CDR3 is TGTGCCACCTCTTATGCAGGGGTGGGTGAAGCTTTCTTT. The chain joins TRBV2 to TRBJ1-1; perhaps TRBD1 as D (6 bases). Germline loops: CDR1 SNHLY, CDR2 FYNNEI. This CDR3 is built from 13 residues. V gave up 10 bases and J gave up 7 bases, with 19 bases separating them.

The chain uses TRBV5-6 and TRBJ2-3, with D possibly being TRBD1 (5 bases). The germline CDR1 and CDR2 sequences are SGHDT and YYEEEE. The V and J ends lost 0 bases and 0 bases respectively, with 8 bases between them. CDR3 size: 15 residues. The CDR3 coding sequence is TGTGCCAGCAGCTTGGATTACAGGAGCACAGATACGCAGTATTTT. Its protein is CASSLDYRSTDTQYF.

The chain joins TRBV6-2 or TRBV6-3 to TRBJ1-1; D is uncertain. The germline gives CDR1 MNHEY, CDR2 SVGEGT. This CDR3 has 14 residues. Trimming removed 2 bases at V and 4 bases at J, with 11 bases between. CDR3 in amino acids: CASSYAVVGTEAFF. DNA for the CDR3: TGTGCCAGCAGTTACGCGGTAGTGGGCACTGAAGCTTTCTTT.

The chain uses TRBV2 and TRBJ2-1, with unresolved D. Trimming pared 5 bases from V and 1 base from J, leaving 9 bases between. Germline CDR1 and CDR2: SNHLY and FYNNEI. The length of the CDR3 is 14 residues. The CDR3 DNA follows: TGTGCCAGCAGTCTGCGGAGTTCCTACAATGAGCAGTTCTTC. Translated, it gives CASSLRSSYNEQFF.

The chain has TRBV7-9 and TRBJ2-7, with TRBD2 as a possible D gene (6 bases). The CDR3 spans 13 residues. With 3 bases removed from V and 6 bases from J, the gap between germline ends came to 12 bases. CDR1 and CDR2 from the germline V gene are SEHNR and FQNEAQ (reference sequence). The CDR3 bases are TGTGCCAGCAGCTTGGGACTCGACCTCGAGCAGTACTTC. Encoded protein: CASSLGLDLEQYF. The entire variable domain, with the rest obtained from reference TRBV7-9 and TRBJ2-7, is as follows: DTGVSQNPRHKITKRGQNVTFRCDPISEHNRLYWYRQTLGQGPEFLTYFQNEAQLEKSRLLSDRFSAERPKGSFSTLEIQRTEQGDSAMYLCASSLGLDLEQYFGPGTRLTVT.

The chain carries TRBV2 and TRBJ2-2; 12 bases are a match to TRBD2. Trimming cost V 5 bases and J 4 bases; bases outside gene matches: 8. In germline, CDR1 is SNHLY, CDR2 FYNNEI. The CDR3 contains 17 residues. CDR3 loop: CASSPSPSGRGTGELFF. The CDR3 nucleotides read TGTGCCAGCAGTCCCAGCCCTAGCGGGAGGGGCACCGGGGAGCTGTTTTTT.

This chain connects TRBV13 to TRBJ1-1; D unclear. CDR3 length equals 14 residues. The germline gives CDR1 PRHDT, CDR2 FYEKMQ (reference sequence). Trimming stripped 1 base from V and 1 base from J, with 7 bases between. The chain's CDR3 is CASSLAAANTEAFF. CDR3 DNA sequence: TGTGCCAGCAGCTTAGCGGCGGCGAACACTGAAGCTTTCTTT.

V and J are TRBV9 and TRBJ2-2; weak D call: TRBD1 (5 bases). The CDR3 extends over 18 amino acids. The V gene's germline CDR1 is SGDLS and CDR2 YYNGEE. V lost 0 bases to trimming and J lost 2 bases, with 17 bases between them. For the CDR3, the DNA is TGTGCCAGCAGCGTAGTGGCCCCAGTGGACATTAACACCGGGGAGCTGTTTTTT. Its translation: CASSVVAPVDINTGELFF.

V and J are TRBV9 and TRBJ1-3; unclear D gene. The CDR3 is made up of 15 amino acids. V was clipped by 1 base and J by 0 bases, with 8 bases between them. The germline CDR1 and CDR2 sequences are SGDLS and YYNGEE. As DNA, the CDR3 is TGTGCCAGCAGCGTAACGGGGAGCTCTGGAAACACCATATATTTT. This sequence encodes CASSVTGSSGNTIYF.

This chain connects TRBV18 to TRBJ1-2; the match to TRBD1 covers 11 bases. J gave up 11 bases and V 3 bases, and 11 bases lay outside the gene matches. CDR3 length: 15 residues. Germline loops: CDR1 KGHSH, CDR2 LQKENI. The CDR3 nucleotides read TGTGCCAGCTCACCCCAGGGCCCGGGACAGGGGGTTTACACCTTC. Protein: CASSPQGPGQGVYTF. Filled out from reference TRBV18 and TRBJ1-2, the complete variable domain reads NAGVMQNPRHLVRRRGQEARLRCSPMKGHSHVYWYRQLPEEGLKFMVYLQKENIIDESGMPKERFSAEFPKEGPSILRIQQVVRGDSAAYFCASSPQGPGQGVYTFGSGTRLTVV.

The chain has TRBV6-5 and TRBJ2-7; the D gene is possibly TRBD2 (5 bases). Germline V gene sequence: CDR1 MNHEY, CDR2 SVGAGI. The germline V and J ends were trimmed by 8 bases and 3 bases, with 8 bases remaining between them. CDR3 length: 11 amino acids. CDR3: CASGSNYEQYF. CDR3 nucleotide sequence: TGTGCCAGCGGGAGTAACTACGAGCAGTACTTC.

The V call is TRBV10-2, the J call TRBJ1-2; the D is unclear. Germline CDR1 WSHSY, CDR2 SAAADI. The CDR3 has 14 amino acids. V was trimmed by 4 bases and J by 3 bases, leaving 12 bases between them. The DNA of the CDR3 is TGCGCCAGCAGTGTCACCGGGTTGGACTATGGCTACACCTTC. Translating gives CASSVTGLDYGYTF.

Only a few counts were recorded for this clone. CDR3 sequence reads: CASSLGGNTEAFF. CDR3 DNA sequence: TGTGCCAGCAGTTTAGGGGGGAACACTGAAGCTTTCTTT. The chain couples TRBV6-6 to TRBJ1-1, with D possibly matching TRBD1 (6 bases). In germline, CDR1 is MNHNY, CDR2 SVGAGI (reference sequence). The CDR3 extends over 13 amino acids. V lost 4 bases, J lost 1 base, and 7 bases lay in between.

The chain is built from TRBV4-1 and TRBJ1-2; 8 nucleotides match TRBD1. The CDR3 has 18 residues. V dropped 4 bases and J dropped 0; count of bases not matched to a gene: 13. Germline values: CDR1 MGHRA, CDR2 YSYEKL. As DNA, the CDR3 is TGCGCCAGCAGCCTCACAGGGGGAACGTTGAGCGCTAACTATGGCTACACCTTC. This translates into CASSLTGGTLSANYGYTF.

This rearrangement joins TRBV24-1 to TRBJ2-3, with a tentative D call TRBD2 (5 bases). Germline lookup yields CDR1 KGHDR and CDR2 SFDVKD. The CDR3 extends over 14 amino acids. Trimming cost V 8 bases and J 2 bases, with 13 bases left between them. CDR3 in DNA: TGTGCCACCAACCGAGGAGGAGTCACAGATACGCAGTATTTT. Encoded protein: CATNRGGVTDTQYF.

CDR3 in amino acids: CSVLDRENYEQYF. In DNA form, the CDR3 reads TGCAGCGTTTTGGACAGGGAAAACTACGAGCAGTACTTC. This chain joins TRBV29-1 and TRBJ2-7, with 8 nucleotides matching TRBD1. V lost 5 bases, J lost 3 bases, and 6 bases stayed unmatched. The CDR3 is 13 amino acids. From germline, CDR1 is SQVTM and CDR2 ANQGSEA.

The chain recombines TRBV18 with TRBJ1-1, with D uncertain. CDR3 length: 14 residues. Germline V gives CDR1 KGHSH, CDR2 LQKENI. Trimming cost V 0 bases and J 1 base, with 6 bases left between them. CDR3 in amino acids: CASSPPRPNTEAFF. The CDR3 DNA reads as TGTGCCAGCTCACCACCGAGGCCGAACACTGAAGCTTTCTTT.

This chain links TRBV5-1 with TRBJ1-6; D may be TRBD1 (5 bases). V was clipped by 4 bases and J by 9 bases, with 20 bases between them. The CDR3 has 16 amino acids. Per the germline V gene, CDR1 is SGHRS and CDR2 is YFSETQ. CDR3 bases: TGCGCCAGCAGCCTCGCCCAACAGGTTTTCGCTTCACCCCTCCACTTT. The encoded protein is CASSLAQQVFASPLHF.

The genes are TRBV6-1 and TRBJ2-7, with 9 bases lining up with TRBD2. After removal of 2 bases from V and 7 bases from J, the junction contained 9 bases not matched to a gene. Germline CDR1 reads MNHNS; CDR2 reads SASEGT. The CDR3 sequence is 15 residues long. The CDR3 region has the DNA TGTGCCAGCAGTGAACTCGTAGCGGGAGAACGTGAGCAGTACTTC. Its protein product is CASSELVAGEREQYF.

This clone was detected only a few times. The rearrangement links TRBV27 to TRBJ2-7; TRBD2 is a possible D gene (5 bases). Germline values: CDR1 MNHEY, CDR2 SMNVEV (reference sequence). V lost 6 bases and J 6 bases, leaving 21 bases between the germline ends. The CDR3 extends over 15 amino acids. In DNA, the CDR3 is TGTGCCAGCAGGCGGTTACTAGATTCATCCGGCGAGCAGTACTTC. The encoded protein is CASRRLLDSSGEQYF.

The rearrangement links TRBV2 to TRBJ1-5; TRBD1 matches 7 bases. CDR1 is SNHLY, CDR2 FYNNEI, per germline. V lost 4 bases and J lost 5; bases outside the gene matches: 5. The CDR3 length is 14 residues. The DNA of the CDR3 is TGTGCCAGCAGTGCATCAGGGGGTGATCAGCCCCAGCATTTT. Translation gives CASSASGGDQPQHF. Together with reference TRBV2 and TRBJ1-5, the CDR3 gives the full variable domain: EPEVTQTPSHQVTQMGQEVILRCVPISNHLYFYWYRQILGQKVEFLVSFYNNEISEKSEIFDDQFSVERPDGSNFTLKIRSTKLEDSAMYFCASSASGGDQPQHFGDGTRLSIL.

This rearrangement joins TRBV11-3 to TRBJ2-3, with 7 bases matching TRBD2. This CDR3 has 14 amino acids. V lost 5 bases to trimming and J lost 8 bases; unmatched junction nucleotides: 10. The germline CDR1 and CDR2 sequences are SGHNT and YENEEA. The CDR3 bases are TGTGCCAGCAGCCGTGCTAGCGGCACGGGTACGCAGTATTTT. Its translation is CASSRASGTGTQYF. Full variable domain (outside the CDR3, taken from reference TRBV11-3 and TRBJ2-3): EAGVVQSPRYKIIEKKQPVAFWCNPISGHNTLYWYLQNLGQGPELLIRYENEEAVDDSQLPKDRFSAERLKGVDSTLKIQPAELGDSAVYLCASSRASGTGTQYFGPGTRLTVL.

This chain links TRBV27 with TRBJ1-3, with D unresolved. The CDR3 is 13 amino acids. Germline V gene sequence: CDR1 MNHEY, CDR2 SMNVEV (reference sequence). V shed 6 bases and J shed 4 bases, with 10 bases lying between them. The CDR3 DNA follows: TGTGCCAGCAGGTTCTCACTGGGAAACACCATATATTTT. It specifies CASRFSLGNTIYF.

V usage is TRBV24-1 and J usage is TRBJ2-7, with D maybe TRBD1 (5 bases). Between the trimmed V and J ends, which lost 3 bases and 3 bases, there was a span of 11 bases. There are 14 residues in the CDR3. From germline, CDR1 is KGHDR and CDR2 SFDVKD. The CDR3 loop is CATSDPLQGYEQYF. CDR3 nucleotides: TGTGCCACCAGTGATCCCCTGCAGGGCTACGAGCAGTACTTC.

This clone appeared a single time. The J gene is TRBJ1-2, the V gene TRBV28; the match to TRBD1 covers 8 bases. Germline V gene sequence: CDR1 MDHEN, CDR2 SYDVKM. V shed 3 bases and J 8 bases; nucleotides not matched to a gene: 2. The CDR3 extends over 12 amino acids. The CDR3 sequence: CASSLAGGGYTF. The DNA of the CDR3 is TGTGCCAGCAGTTTGGCAGGGGGCGGCTACACCTTC.